A single T cell receptor beta chain is shown here with its context. Antigen unknown. At one end the junction does not follow the germline gene, possibly because of a read error. The length of the CDR3 is 11 residues. Germline values: CDR1 LGHNA, CDR2 YNFKEQ. The library came from three nested PCR rounds adapted from ARM-PCR protocols. From the multiplex PCR reads, TCRdb called clonotypes with MiXCR, one entry per CDR3 protein. The table has some 77,000 distinct CDR3 sequences, around 65% seen once; the top ten hold roughly 12%. This sample's RNA came from whole unsorted tissue. The source of the sample is a study of tumor and adjacent non-tumor tissue in lung cancer. The study's findings and limits: Normal lung showed higher cumulative top 100 clone frequency than tumor.

This chain joins TRBV4-2 and TRBJ2-7, with unresolved D. The sample consisted of lung tumor tissue. The clonotype was recovered from a woman between 70 and 85 years old with non-small cell lung cancer. The CDR3 here is CANSQEDEQYF. CDR3 DNA: TGTGCCAACAGCCAGGAAGATGAGCAGTACTTC.